Shown below are 8 T cell receptor beta chains from a single sample sequenced in a study of beta chain features in type 1 diabetes. Every bit of the isolated RNA underwent reverse transcription, so sequencing read expressed TCRB transcripts. Profiled with immunoSEQ multiplex PCR; TCRdb holds only in-frame clones, not every one. The data hold fewer than 900,000 clones, with about a sixth observed a single time. Material: naive CD4+ T cells from blood. Receptor source: a woman aged 18-29 years in good health.

This chain joins TRBV6-6 and TRBJ2-7; 8 positions match TRBD1. The CDR3 is 15 residues long. Trimming took 6 bases from V and 2 from J; bases not matched to a gene: 9. The germline V gene has CDR1 MNHNY and CDR2 SVGAGI (reference sequence). The CDR3 DNA is TGTGCCAGCAGCGTCGGACAGGGACAGGCCTACGAGCAGTACTTC. Its protein product is CASSVGQGQAYEQYF.

The sample holds a few counts of this clone. This chain joins TRBV5-6 and TRBJ1-2, with TRBD1 identical over 8 bases. This CDR3 has 12 residues. Germline V gene data show CDR1 as SGHDT and CDR2 as YYEEEE. Unmatched junction bases numbered 7, after V lost 3 bases and J lost 12 bases. CDR3 in amino acids: CASSWGQDLHTF. CDR3 coding DNA: TGTGCCAGCAGCTGGGGACAGGACCTCCACACCTTC.

The chain recombines TRBV6-4 with TRBJ2-1; D perhaps matches TRBD1 (5 bases). The CDR3 consists of 11 residues. From germline, CDR1 is MRHNA and CDR2 SNTAGT. V dropped 11 bases and J dropped 4 bases, with 9 bases sitting between them. The CDR3 DNA reads as TGTGCCGGTCAGGGTTACAATGAGCAGTTCTTC. It codes for CAGQGYNEQFF.

This clone was recorded a few times. This chain joins TRBV5-8 and TRBJ1-5; a weak D match, TRBD1 (6 bases). The CDR3 runs to 14 residues. The germline V gene encodes CDR1 SGHTS and CDR2 YDEGEE. V lost 4 bases and J lost 3, with 11 bases in between. CDR3 DNA: TGTGCCAGCAGCCGTCAGGGGCCCAATCAGCCCCAGCATTTT. Translated: CASSRQGPNQPQHF. Full variable domain (missing parts from reference TRBV5-8 and TRBJ1-5): EAGVTQSPTHLIKTRGQQATLRCSPISGHTSVYWYQQALGLGLQFLLWYDEGEERNRGNFPPRFSGRQFPNYSSELNVNALELEDSALYLCASSRQGPNQPQHFGDGTRLSIL.

The chain joins TRBV19 to TRBJ1-2; no definite D call. V shed 1 base and J shed 7 bases, with 19 bases lying between them. This CDR3 contains 16 residues. Germline V gene lookup returns CDR1 LNHDA and CDR2 SQIVND (reference sequence). CDR3 amino acids: CASSIAWSGKNGGYTF. Here the CDR3 DNA reads TGTGCCAGTAGTATAGCTTGGTCGGGGAAGAACGGTGGCTACACCTTC. Full variable domain (missing parts from reference TRBV19 and TRBJ1-2): DGGITQSPKYLFRKEGQNVTLSCEQNLNHDAMYWYRQDPGQGLRLIYYSQIVNDFQKGDIAEGYSVSREKKESFPLTVTSAQKNPTAFYLCASSIAWSGKNGGYTFGSGTRLTVV.

With respect to this clone: Other DNA sequences of this sample code for an identical CDR3. This chain uses TRBV4-3 with TRBJ1-1, with D maybe TRBD1 (6 bases). The V end was cut by 4 bases, the J end by 5 bases, with 14 bases between. Germline-derived CDR1 and CDR2 are LGHNA and YSLEER. The CDR3 totals 14 residues. In nucleotides, the CDR3 is TGCGCCAGCAGCCGCAGGGGTCACGGGACTGAAGCTTTCTTT. As protein: CASSRRGHGTEAFF.

This clone showed up just a few times. This chain joins TRBV28 and TRBJ1-2; D might be TRBD1 (6 bases). This CDR3 has 18 residues. V lost 3 bases to trimming and J lost 9 bases, with 29 bases between them. Germline V gives CDR1 MDHEN, CDR2 SYDVKM. The chain's CDR3 is CASSFGGEGRGLDHRYTF. The CDR3 region has the DNA TGTGCCAGCAGTTTCGGTGGTGAGGGCAGGGGCCTCGACCATCGCTACACCTTC.

This chain connects TRBV5-1 to TRBJ1-1; 7 bases match TRBD1. V shed 0 bases, J shed 9 bases, and the junction held 8 bases outside the gene matches. The CDR3 runs to 14 residues. The V gene's germline CDR1 is SGHRS and CDR2 YFSETQ. CDR3 nucleotides: TGCGCCAGCAGCTTGGAAAACAGGGGACCAAAAGCTTTCTTT. Translation: CASSLENRGPKAFF.